These 28 T cell receptor beta chains originate from one sample sequenced in a study of tumor and adjacent non-tumor tissue in lung cancer (dated by TCRdb to the late 2010s). Library preparation used multiplex PCR. The run used an Illumina HiSeq 2500. TCRbeta libraries were constructed through three rounds of nested PCR with primers (Table S4) according to protocols modified from ARM-PCR. Using fastp at Q25 and MiXCR, TCRdb reprocessed the public reads and kept productive beta chains. When rows share a CDR3 protein, they turn into one entry using the most common DNA and genes. The sample table records 81,000 or so distinct CDR3 sequences; 70% to 90% of these occur just once. The ten largest clonotypes hold 45% to 55% of the sample. RNA was extracted from bulk unsorted tissue and checked for quality with a NanoDrop ND-1000 and an Agilent 2100. Distant non-tumor tissue taken more than 3 cm from the tumor edge was used as the normal lung sample.

Input material: distant non-tumor lung tissue. These receptors were collected from a man in his fifties or sixties with non-small cell lung cancer.

As to this clonotype: The junction differs from germline at one of its ends, possibly a read error. The chain has TRBV11-3 and TRBJ2-1; 12 bases line up with TRBD2. This CDR3 has 17 residues. Germline CDR1 SGHNT, CDR2 YENEEA. The DNA of the CDR3 is TGTGCCAGCAGCTTAGATAGACTAGCGGGAGTAGGTAATGAGCTGTTATTC. Translating it yields CASSLDRLAGVGNELLF.

This clonotype was observed at least ten times. The chain links TRBV20-1 to TRBJ1-5, with a possible D match to TRBD1 (5 bases). CDR1 is DFQATT and CDR2 is SNEGSKA in the germline V gene (reference sequence). The CDR3 contains 16 residues. Trimming removed 6 bases from V and 2 bases from J, with 20 bases in between. CDR3 sequence (DNA): TGCAGTGCCCTCCCGACGGGGCGCGCGGGCAATCAGCCCCAGCATTTT. Translation: CSALPTGRAGNQPQHF.

For this clonotype: One end of the junction varies from germline; a read error may be responsible. This chain joins TRBV18 and TRBJ1-2; D is unclear. The CDR3 consists of 13 residues. The V gene's germline CDR1 is KGHSH and CDR2 LQKENI. CDR3 sequence: CDSSRPQYYGYTF. CDR3 nucleotide sequence: TGTGACAGCTCACGGCCACAGTACTATGGCTACACCTTC.

This clonotype is medium-sized in the sample. The V and J genes are TRBV11-1 and TRBJ2-4; 13 nucleotides match TRBD2. Trimming removed 5 bases from V and 1 base from J; junction bases left unmatched: 2. CDR1 and CDR2 (germline): SGHAT, FQDESV (reference sequence). The CDR3 extends over 16 amino acids. The CDR3, as DNA: TGTGCCAGCAGCCAGACTAGCGGGAGGGCCAAAAACATTCAGTACTTC. As protein: CASSQTSGRAKNIQYF.

To note about this clonotype: At one boundary the junction diverges from the germline segment, which might be a read error. The chain couples TRBV6-5 to TRBJ2-7; tentatively, D is TRBD1 or TRBD2 (5 bases each). The CDR3 has 15 amino acids. From germline, CDR1 is MNHEY and CDR2 SVGAGI. The CDR3 protein is CASGIGGVTRYGQYF. Here the CDR3 DNA reads TGTGCAAGCGGCATTGGGGGAGTCACTCGCTACGGGCAGTACTTC.

Note on this clonotype: This may stem from a read error, because a much larger clone lies one nucleotide away. The genes are TRBV12-3 or TRBV12-4 and TRBJ2-1; no definite D call. V was clipped by 5 bases and J by 5 bases, with 7 bases between them. This CDR3 comprises 12 residues. This chain's CDR3 is CASSKENNEQFF. For the CDR3, the DNA is TGTGCCAGCAGTAAGGAGAACAATGAGCAGTTCTTC.

As to this clonotype: Its ends do not fully match the called genes, so a read error is possible. The rearrangement links TRBV11-1 to TRBJ2-2, with D possibly TRBD1 on 6 matching bases. The germline V gene has CDR1 SGHAT and CDR2 FQDESV (reference sequence). The CDR3 is made up of 15 amino acids. CDR3 DNA sequence: TGTGCCAGCAGCTTACGTGCAGGGGTCACCGGGGATCTGTTTTTT. Its translation is CASSLRAGVTGDLFF.

Comment on this clonotype: At one end, the junction sequence differs from germline, possibly due to a read error. The chain couples TRBV6-5 to TRBJ1-5; no clear D gene. The CDR3 runs to 15 residues. Germline loops: CDR1 MNHEY, CDR2 SVGAGI. CDR3 region: CVSRYLQGSNQPQHF. The CDR3 DNA reads TGTGTCAGCAGATACCTACAAGGAAGCAATCAGCCCCAGCATTTT.

The chain combines TRBV12-3 or TRBV12-4 with TRBJ2-7, with 7 bases fitting TRBD1. V gave up 10 bases and J gave up 2 bases; unmatched junction bases: 14. The CDR3 has 15 residues. Written as DNA, the CDR3 is TGTGCCAACAATTTATCACAGGGGCGGACCTACGAGCAGTACTTC. This codes for CANNLSQGRTYEQYF.

The chain carries TRBV12-3 or TRBV12-4 and TRBJ1-2; no clear D gene. V lost 1 base and J lost 5, with 11 bases in between. The CDR3 spans 14 residues. The CDR3 region has the DNA TGTGCCAGCAGTTTAGAGCACACGCTATATGGCTACACCTTC. Residues: CASSLEHTLYGYTF.

This clonotype has just one count. The chain uses TRBV10-3 and TRBJ2-7; 15 positions match TRBD2. CDR1 ENHRY and CDR2 SYGVKD come from the germline V gene. The CDR3 is 18 residues long. CDR3 in DNA: TGTGTCAACAGTAACGGACTAGCGGGAGGGCTGCAGGCCTACGAGCAGTACTTC. Translating it yields CVNSNGLAGGLQAYEQYF.

V usage is TRBV11-3 and J usage is TRBJ1-2; perhaps TRBD1 as D (5 bases). This CDR3 spans 16 amino acids. Looked up from germline, CDR1 is SGHNT and CDR2 is YENEEA. V lost 5 bases and J 2 bases, leaving 18 bases between the germline ends. CDR3 region: CASSNPTSGTNYGYTF. The DNA for the CDR3 is TGTGCCAGCAGCAACCCGACCTCGGGGACCAACTATGGCTACACCTTC. The complete variable domain, with remaining parts taken from reference TRBV11-3 and TRBJ1-2, reads EAGVVQSPRYKIIEKKQPVAFWCNPISGHNTLYWYLQNLGQGPELLIRYENEEAVDDSQLPKDRFSAERLKGVDSTLKIQPAELGDSAVYLCASSNPTSGTNYGYTFGSGTRLTVV.

The chain couples TRBV6-1 to TRBJ2-3; 7 nucleotides line up with TRBD1. This CDR3 is built from 15 residues. With 11 bases clipped from V and 4 bases from J, the junction kept 15 bases outside the gene matches. Germline V gene data show CDR1 as MNHNS and CDR2 as SASEGT. CDR3 sequence reads: CAHSAVAGGSDTQYF. The CDR3 DNA follows: TGTGCCCACTCGGCGGTAGCAGGGGGATCAGATACGCAGTATTTT.

The chain combines TRBV20-1 with TRBJ2-1; 12 nucleotides agree with TRBD2. Germline V gene sequence: CDR1 DFQATT, CDR2 SNEGSKA (reference sequence). The CDR3 loop spans 15 amino acids. With 6 bases clipped from V and 13 bases from J, the junction kept 16 bases outside the gene matches. The CDR3 reads CSAIGLAGSRMEQFF. CDR3 DNA sequence: TGCAGTGCGATAGGACTAGCGGGGTCGAGAATGGAACAGTTCTTC.

This clonotype was observed a single time. The junction and the germline gene differ at one end; a read error may be behind it. The CDR3 coding sequence is TGCTCCAGCAGCCAAGATAGAGCGGGCACCACAGATACGCAGGGTTTT. Its translation: CSSSQDRAGTTDTQGF. The chain employs TRBV4-3 and TRBJ2-3, with D perhaps matching TRBD2 (6 bases). This CDR3 comprises 16 residues. Per germline, CDR1 LGHNA and CDR2 YSLEER.

This chain joins TRBV20-1 and TRBJ2-1, with 9 bases that match TRBD2. V was pared by 7 bases and J by 5 bases, with 9 bases of the junction left unmatched. The germline CDR1 and CDR2 sequences are DFQATT and SNEGSKA (reference sequence). This CDR3 has 14 residues. The CDR3 nucleotides read TGCAGTGACCTGGGCGGACTAGCGCACAATGAGCAGTTCTTC. Encoded protein: CSDLGGLAHNEQFF.

This clonotype was found many times. V is TRBV12-3 or TRBV12-4 and J is TRBJ2-3; the match to TRBD2 covers 7 bases. The V gene end was trimmed by 7 bases and the J gene end by 4 bases; junction bases not matched to a gene: 8. The CDR3 sequence is 14 residues long. CDR3: CASISREGADTQYF. CDR3 in DNA: TGTGCCAGCATCTCCAGGGAGGGCGCAGATACGCAGTATTTT.

Comments on this clonotype: Mismatch with germline at one junction end may stem from a read error. This chain links TRBV11-2 with TRBJ1-1, with D maybe TRBD1 (5 bases). The CDR3 extends over 14 amino acids. Germline CDR1 and CDR2: SGHAT and FQNNGV. The chain's CDR3 is CASNLVVGDTEAFF. As DNA, the CDR3 is TGTGCCAGCAACTTAGTCGTGGGGGACACTGAAGCTTTCTTT.

Note on this clonotype: The CDR3 does not close with the conserved phenylalanine or tryptophan, likely indicating a read error. The V and J genes are TRBV11-2 and TRBJ2-6; the D gene is possibly TRBD1 (5 bases). V dropped 1 base and J dropped 0 bases, with 16 bases sitting between them. The CDR3 is 19 residues long. Germline V CDR1 and CDR2: SGHAT, FQNNGV. The CDR3 DNA reads as TGTGCCAGCAGCTTAGTCCCAAAGGACATGCCCTCTGGGGCCAACGTCCTGACTTTA. As protein: CASSLVPKDMPSGANVLTL.

The CDR3 coding sequence is TGTGCCAGCCAGAGTCACCTTTCCACGGATACGCAGCATTTT. This codes for CASQSHLSTDTQHF. The chain combines TRBV6-2 or TRBV6-3 with TRBJ2-3, with unresolved D. Matching the DNA end better, TRBJ1-5 makes the J call doubtful. The CDR3 spans 14 residues. Germline V CDR1 and CDR2: MNHEY, SVGEGT.

This chain connects TRBV12-3 or TRBV12-4 to TRBJ1-1, with TRBD1 matching 7 bases. The CDR3 loop spans 11 amino acids. CDR3 sequence reads: CSSRGQLEAFF. CDR3 coding DNA: TGTTCTAGCAGGGGACAGCTTGAAGCTTTCTTT.

This clonotype was seen a handful of times. One base away lies a much larger clone, so this may be a sequencing read error. This chain connects TRBV7-2 to TRBJ1-6; D is unresolved. The CDR3 length is 14 residues. Germline lookup yields CDR1 SGHTA and CDR2 FQGNSA. The CDR3 DNA is TGTGCCAGCAGCTTAGAGGCCAGTAATTCACACCTCCACTTT. It codes for CASSLEASNSHLHF.

Of note for this clonotype: An end of the junction does not agree with germline; a read error may underlie this. The rearrangement joins TRBV4-3 to TRBJ2-1; no clear D. The CDR3 covers 16 residues. Germline loops: CDR1 LGHNA, CDR2 YSLEER. CDR3 DNA: TGCGCCAGCAACCACGATCGAGCACAAACCTACAATGTGCAGTTCTTC. It codes for CASNHDRAQTYNVQFF.

Turning to this clonotype: The conserved closing phenylalanine or tryptophan is absent in this CDR3, likely reflecting a read error. V usage is TRBV4-1 and J usage is TRBJ2-1; 7 bases fit TRBD2. This CDR3 is 14 amino acids long. The J segment lost 6 bases and the V segment lost 3 bases, leaving 5 bases of the junction unmatched. From germline, CDR1 is MGHRA and CDR2 YSYEKL. The CDR3 sequence is CASSQPGLSNEQFL. CDR3 nucleotide sequence: TGCGCCAGCAGCCAGCCGGGACTAAGCAATGAGCAGTTCCTC.

Points on this clonotype: Relative to the germline gene, one junction end is altered; a read error may explain this. V is TRBV6-5 and J is TRBJ2-5, with D possibly being TRBD2 (5 bases). Germline lookup yields CDR1 MNHEY and CDR2 SVGAGI. The CDR3 is 14 amino acids. The CDR3, as DNA: TGTGCCAGCAGGAGGGAGAACGTCCAAGAGAGCCAGTACTTC. Residues: CASRRENVQESQYF.

About this clonotype: One end of the junction is discordant with germline, which a read error may explain. V and J are TRBV11-1 and TRBJ2-1; TRBD1 matches at 7 bases. This CDR3 is built from 15 residues. Germline loops: CDR1 SGHAT, CDR2 FQDESV (reference sequence). The CDR3 loop is CAGSSPSRGMNEQSF. The CDR3 DNA follows: TGTGCCGGCAGCTCCCCTAGCAGGGGGATGAATGAGCAGTCCTTC.

The chain links TRBV11-2 to TRBJ2-3; the D is unclear. The J call could be wrong; TRBJ1-5 is a better fit for the DNA end. The CDR3 has 15 residues. The V gene's germline CDR1 is SGHAT and CDR2 FQNNGV. The CDR3 nucleotides read TGTGCCAGTAGTTTAGACCGGGGTACAAGAGATACGCAGCATTTT. This translates into CASSLDRGTRDTQHF.

As regards this clonotype: A single base separates this from a much larger clone, so it may be a read error. V usage is TRBV5-4 and J usage is TRBJ2-1; D gene unclear. The CDR3 loop spans 13 amino acids. Germline CDR1 and CDR2: SGHNT and YYREEE (reference sequence). CDR3 residues: CANSPVDLNEQFF. The CDR3 DNA sequence: TGTGCCAACAGCCCGGTAGACTTAAATGAGCAGTTCTTC. Complete variable domain (other parts from reference TRBV5-4 and TRBJ2-1): ETGVTQSPTHLIKTRGQQVTLRCSSQSGHNTVSWYQQALGQGPQFIFQYYREEENGRGNFPPRFSGLQFPNYSSELNVNALELDDSALYLCANSPVDLNEQFFGPGTRLTVL.